Shown below are 6 T cell receptor beta chains from a single sample sequenced in a study of OX40 agonist ivuxolimab in advanced cancers. Profiled with immunoSEQ multiplex PCR; TCRdb holds only in-frame clones, not every one. Of approximately 92,000 clones in the sample, 95% to 96% were seen once. The specimen was CD4+ or CD8+ T cells sorted from blood, collected in a trial of the OX40 agonist ivuxolimab. Every receptor here comes from an adult with an advanced solid tumor such as melanoma, head and neck, liver or kidney cancer.

V is TRBV28 and J is TRBJ2-6; no definite D call. The germline CDR1 and CDR2 sequences are MDHEN and SYDVKM. This CDR3 is built from 15 residues. V lost 8 bases, J lost 2 bases, and 13 bases lay in between. The CDR3 bases are TGTGCCAGCGGTGAAGGGTTTACTGGGGCCAACGTCCTGACTTTC. Amino acids: CASGEGFTGANVLTF.

The rearrangement uses TRBV27 and TRBJ2-3; TRBD1 is a possible D gene (5 bases). Germline CDR1 MNHEY, CDR2 SMNVEV (reference sequence). The CDR3 spans 14 residues. V lost 4 bases to trimming and J lost 5 bases, with 13 bases between them. The CDR3 region has the DNA TGTGCCAGCAGTTCCAGGGTTAATAAAGATACGCAGTATTTT. It encodes CASSSRVNKDTQYF.

V is TRBV6-5 and J is TRBJ1-2, with 9 bases that match TRBD1. Losses at the gene ends were 6 bases for V and 2 bases for J; bases not matched to a gene: 1. Germline V gives CDR1 MNHEY, CDR2 SVGAGI. This CDR3 has 13 residues. The CDR3 protein is CASSTGGNYGYTF. The CDR3, as DNA: TGTGCCAGCAGCACAGGGGGCAACTATGGCTACACCTTC.

The rearrangement uses TRBV14 and TRBJ2-3; 7 bases map to TRBD1. The V gene end was trimmed by 3 bases and the J gene end by 4 bases; junction bases not matched to a gene: 7. The CDR3 length is 15 residues. Germline V gives CDR1 SGHDN, CDR2 FVKESK. CDR3 DNA sequence: TGTGCCAGCAGCCAGGGACAGTTCTACGCAGATACGCAGTATTTT. Protein sequence: CASSQGQFYADTQYF.

This CDR3 reads CASSLLERETSYEQYF. CDR3 DNA: TGTGCCAGCAGCTTACTGGAGCGGGAGACCTCCTACGAGCAGTACTTC. J is TRBJ2-7 and V is TRBV7-3; 8 bases align to TRBD2. This CDR3 comprises 16 residues. V lost 2 bases to trimming and J lost 0 bases; unmatched junction nucleotides: 6. Germline V lookup: CDR1 SGHTA, CDR2 FQGTGA.

The chain combines TRBV11-2 with TRBJ2-2, with 7 bases aligning to TRBD2. CDR1 and CDR2 (germline): SGHAT, FQNNGV. The junction had 6 bases not matched to a gene; V was cut back by 1 base and J by 4 bases. The CDR3 is made up of 16 amino acids. CDR3 DNA sequence: TGTGCCAGCAGCTTAGGTGGACTAGAGGGCACCGGGGAGCTGTTTTTT. It encodes CASSLGGLEGTGELFF.